The 15 T cell receptor beta chains given below trace back to one sample, sequenced in a study of T cell responses to AZD1222 COVID-19 vaccine. Sequenced by immunoSEQ multiplex PCR; TCRdb stores in-frame clones only, minus some. The profile covers 150,000 to 200,000 clones, with nearly 95% appearing a single time and about 2.5% taken by the ten largest. The source was peripheral blood, collected on day 0 of AZD1222 vaccination. Receptors were obtained from an adult in good health.

This sequence joins TRBV5-1 and TRBJ1-4; D is unclear. V was shortened by 0 bases and J by 4 bases, with 13 bases between the two germline ends. The CDR3 spans 16 residues. Germline V CDR1 and CDR2: SGHRS, YFSETQ. The CDR3 sequence is CASSLEGGGFNEKLFF. The CDR3, as DNA: TGCGCCAGCAGCTTGGAGGGCGGAGGGTTTAATGAAAAACTGTTTTTT.

The V call is TRBV18, the J call TRBJ2-3, with D maybe TRBD2 (5 bases). The CDR3 spans 15 residues. V lost 6 bases and J lost 0, with 13 bases in between. The germline V gene encodes CDR1 KGHSH and CDR2 LQKENI. CDR3 region: CASSPAGPSTDTQYF. CDR3 nucleotides: TGTGCCAGCTCCCCGGCGGGTCCTAGCACAGATACGCAGTATTTT.

The genes are TRBV6-1 and TRBJ2-2, with D perhaps matching TRBD1 (5 bases). The CDR3 runs 17 residues. Germline lookup yields CDR1 MNHNS and CDR2 SASEGT. Trimming removed 2 bases from V and 4 bases from J, with 17 bases in between. CDR3 in amino acids: CASSELGWGQATGELFF. The CDR3 nucleotides are TGTGCCAGCAGTGAACTCGGATGGGGCCAGGCCACCGGGGAGCTGTTTTTT.

The rearrangement joins TRBV7-9 to TRBJ1-2; unclear D gene. This CDR3 contains 13 residues. The germline gives CDR1 SEHNR, CDR2 FQNEAQ (reference sequence). The germline V and J ends were trimmed by 2 bases and 7 bases, with 11 bases remaining between them. CDR3 DNA: TGTGCCAGCAGCTTATTTTCTGGCCTTGGCTACACCTTC. Translation: CASSLFSGLGYTF.

The J gene is TRBJ1-5, the V gene TRBV28, with TRBD1 matching 12 bases. Germline trimming cut 5 bases from V and 0 bases from J; bases unmatched to any gene: 5. CDR1 MDHEN and CDR2 SYDVKM come from the germline V gene. This CDR3 is 17 amino acids long. CDR3 coding DNA: TGTGCCAGCAGTACCCGGGACAGGGGGCGTAGCAATCAGCCCCAGCATTTT. This gives the protein CASSTRDRGRSNQPQHF.

This chain connects TRBV9 to TRBJ1-1; D possibly corresponds to TRBD1 (6 bases). Trimming left V 3 bases short and J 4 bases short, with 10 bases between. The germline CDR1 and CDR2 sequences are SGDLS and YYNGEE. This CDR3 spans 13 amino acids. For the CDR3, the DNA is TGTGCCAGCAGCGCAGCAGGGGCCACTGAAGCTTTCTTT. Encoded protein: CASSAAGATEAFF.

V usage is TRBV19 and J usage is TRBJ1-6; D call uncertain. V was trimmed by 5 bases and J by 6 bases, leaving 11 bases between them. The CDR3 covers 14 residues. From germline, CDR1 is LNHDA and CDR2 SQIVND (reference sequence). CDR3 bases: TGTGCCAGTAGTGGGCGACGGTCTAATTCACCCCTCCACTTT. Residues: CASSGRRSNSPLHF. The full variable domain, completed using reference TRBV19 and TRBJ1-6, is DGGITQSPKYLFRKEGQNVTLSCEQNLNHDAMYWYRQDPGQGLRLIYYSQIVNDFQKGDIAEGYSVSREKKESFPLTVTSAQKNPTAFYLCASSGRRSNSPLHFGNGTRLTVT.

The table lists this clone with a count of one. This rearrangement joins TRBV10-3 to TRBJ2-5, with 10 bases lining up with TRBD1. The CDR3 is made up of 17 amino acids. Germline V gene lookup returns CDR1 ENHRY and CDR2 SYGVKD. V shed 6 bases, J shed 4 bases, and the junction held 14 bases outside the gene matches. The DNA of the CDR3 is TGTGCCATCAGCAATCCGGGACAGGGGTACCCCACAGAGACCCAGTACTTC. It translates to CAISNPGQGYPTETQYF.

The chain uses TRBV6-5 and TRBJ2-7; 7 positions match TRBD2. V gave up 4 bases and J gave up 2 bases; unmatched junction bases: 8. This CDR3 has 15 residues. CDR1 and CDR2 (germline): MNHEY, SVGAGI. CDR3 coding DNA: TGTGCCAGCAGTTCTTCCGGGACTACCACCTACGAGCAGTACTTC. Translating gives CASSSSGTTTYEQYF.

This clone is a singleton in its sample. This sequence joins TRBV25-1 and TRBJ1-2, with D possibly TRBD1 on 6 matching bases. V lost 3 bases and J lost 5, with 13 bases in between. The CDR3 contains 14 residues. Per the germline V gene, CDR1 is MGHDK and CDR2 is SYGVNS. CDR3 residues: CASSEGAPRYGYTF. In nucleotides, the CDR3 is TGTGCCAGCAGTGAGGGGGCCCCTAGATATGGCTACACCTTC.

The rearrangement uses TRBV15 and TRBJ1-4, with 9 positions matching TRBD1. Germline CDR1 reads LNHNV; CDR2 reads YYDKDF (reference sequence). The length of the CDR3 is 16 residues. V lost 2 bases, J lost 7 bases, and 8 bases stayed unmatched. The CDR3 spells CATSRRTGGGSEKLFF. CDR3 nucleotides: TGTGCCACCAGCAGAAGAACAGGGGGCGGGAGTGAAAAACTGTTTTTT.

The J gene is TRBJ2-3, the V gene TRBV5-4; D assignment may be TRBD1 or TRBD2 (6 bases each). Germline V gives CDR1 SGHNT, CDR2 YYREEE (reference sequence). The length of the CDR3 is 16 residues. Trimming cost V 1 base and J 0 bases, with 12 bases left between them. This CDR3 is CASSLWGALSTDTQYF. CDR3 bases: TGTGCCAGCAGCTTGTGGGGGGCCCTTAGCACAGATACGCAGTATTTT.

CDR3 sequence reads: CASSYSRDRDWNTEAFF. As DNA, the CDR3 is TGTGCCAGCAGTTACTCACGGGACAGGGATTGGAACACTGAAGCTTTCTTT. This chain joins TRBV6-2 or TRBV6-3 and TRBJ1-1; 9 bases are shared with TRBD1. The V gene end was trimmed by 0 bases and the J gene end by 1 base; junction bases not matched to a gene: 6. The CDR3 extends over 17 amino acids. Germline values: CDR1 MNHEY, CDR2 SVGEGT.

J is TRBJ2-7 and V is TRBV12-3 or TRBV12-4; 8 nucleotides line up with TRBD1. The CDR3 consists of 13 residues. V was clipped by 11 bases and J by 0 bases; unmatched bases: 6. CDR3 sequence reads: CASNRGSSYEQYF. The CDR3 coding sequence is TGTGCCTCGAACAGGGGGAGCTCCTACGAGCAGTACTTC.

This clone has only a few counts. The chain carries TRBV5-1 and TRBJ1-1; TRBD1 matches 8 bases. Looked up from germline, CDR1 is SGHRS and CDR2 is YFSETQ. The J segment lost 1 base and the V segment lost 4 bases, leaving 6 bases of the junction unmatched. There are 15 residues in the CDR3. CDR3 in DNA: TGCGCCAGCAGCCGGGACAGGATACCGAACACTGAAGCTTTCTTT. Its protein is CASSRDRIPNTEAFF. Full variable domain (remainder filled in from reference TRBV5-1 and TRBJ1-1): KAGVTQTPRYLIKTRGQQVTLSCSPISGHRSVSWYQQTPGQGLQFLFEYFSETQRNKGNFPGRFSGRQFSNSRSEMNVSTLELGDSALYLCASSRDRIPNTEAFFGQGTRLTVV.